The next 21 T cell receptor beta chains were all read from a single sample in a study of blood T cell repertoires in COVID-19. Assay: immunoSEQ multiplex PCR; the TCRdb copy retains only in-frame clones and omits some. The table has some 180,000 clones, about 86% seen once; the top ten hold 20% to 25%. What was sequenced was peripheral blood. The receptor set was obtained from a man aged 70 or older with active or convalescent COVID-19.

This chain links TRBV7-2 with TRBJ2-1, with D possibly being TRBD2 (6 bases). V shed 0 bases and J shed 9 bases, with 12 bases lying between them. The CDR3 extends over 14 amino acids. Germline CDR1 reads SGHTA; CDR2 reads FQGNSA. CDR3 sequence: CASSLAGGASEQFF. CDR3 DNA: TGTGCCAGCAGCTTAGCGGGGGGAGCAAGTGAGCAGTTCTTC.

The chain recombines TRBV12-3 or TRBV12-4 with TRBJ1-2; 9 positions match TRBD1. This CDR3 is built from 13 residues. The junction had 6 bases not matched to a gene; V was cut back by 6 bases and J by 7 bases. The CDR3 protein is CASRTGQGFGYTF. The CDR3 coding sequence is TGTGCCAGCAGAACGGGACAGGGATTTGGCTACACCTTC.

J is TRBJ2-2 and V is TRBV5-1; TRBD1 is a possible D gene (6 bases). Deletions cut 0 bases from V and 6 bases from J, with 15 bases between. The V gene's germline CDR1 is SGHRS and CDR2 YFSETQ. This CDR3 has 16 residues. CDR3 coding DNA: TGCGCCAGCAGCTTGGCAGGGGCCTCATTCGCCGGGGAGCTGTTTTTT. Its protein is CASSLAGASFAGELFF.

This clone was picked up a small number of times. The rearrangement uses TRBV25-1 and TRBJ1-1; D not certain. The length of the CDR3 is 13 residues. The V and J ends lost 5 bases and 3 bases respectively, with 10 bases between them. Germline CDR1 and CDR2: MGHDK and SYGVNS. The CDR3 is CASSRQVDTEAFF. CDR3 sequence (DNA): TGTGCCAGCAGTAGGCAGGTTGACACTGAAGCTTTCTTT.

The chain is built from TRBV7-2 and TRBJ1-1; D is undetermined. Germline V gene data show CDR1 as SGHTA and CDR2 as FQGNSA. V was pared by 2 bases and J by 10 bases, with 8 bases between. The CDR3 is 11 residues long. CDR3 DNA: TGTGCCAGCAGCTTATTGCGGATAGCTTTCTTT. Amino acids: CASSLLRIAFF.

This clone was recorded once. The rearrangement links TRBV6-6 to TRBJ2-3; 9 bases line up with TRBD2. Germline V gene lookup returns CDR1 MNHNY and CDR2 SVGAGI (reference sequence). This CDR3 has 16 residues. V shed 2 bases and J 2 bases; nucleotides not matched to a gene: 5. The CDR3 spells CASSYHQRGATDTQYF. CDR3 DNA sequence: TGTGCCAGCAGTTACCACCAGCGGGGGGCCACAGATACGCAGTATTTT.

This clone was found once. The CDR3 here is CASSTMGLAGSVDTQYF. The CDR3 DNA sequence: TGTGCCAGCAGCACAATGGGACTAGCGGGATCGGTGGATACGCAGTATTTT. This chain joins TRBV9 and TRBJ2-3, with 13 bases matching TRBD2. This CDR3 has 17 residues. Germline trimming cut 4 bases from V and 6 bases from J; bases unmatched to any gene: 11. Germline assignment: CDR1 SGDLS and CDR2 YYNGEE.

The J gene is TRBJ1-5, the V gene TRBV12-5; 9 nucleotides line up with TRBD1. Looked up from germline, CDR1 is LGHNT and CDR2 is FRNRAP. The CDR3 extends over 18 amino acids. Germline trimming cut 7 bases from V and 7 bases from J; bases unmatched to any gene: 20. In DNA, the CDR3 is TGTGCTAGTGCCCTAAATAGCGGACAGGGGAGGTTCCGGCAGCCCCAGCATTTT. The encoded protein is CASALNSGQGRFRQPQHF.

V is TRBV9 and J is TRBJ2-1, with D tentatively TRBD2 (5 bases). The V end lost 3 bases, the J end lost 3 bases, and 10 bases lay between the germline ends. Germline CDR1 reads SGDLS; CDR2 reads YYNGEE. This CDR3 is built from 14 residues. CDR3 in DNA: TGTGCCAGCAGCGCCAGCGGAAACTACAATGAGCAGTTCTTC. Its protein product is CASSASGNYNEQFF.

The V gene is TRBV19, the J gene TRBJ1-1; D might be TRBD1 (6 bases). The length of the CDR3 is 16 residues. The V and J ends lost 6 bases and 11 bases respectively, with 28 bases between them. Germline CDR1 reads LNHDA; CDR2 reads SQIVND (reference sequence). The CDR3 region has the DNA TGTGCCAGTAGATTGGGGGCGCCAGCTTTAAACCACCCGGCTTTCTTT. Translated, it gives CASRLGAPALNHPAFF.

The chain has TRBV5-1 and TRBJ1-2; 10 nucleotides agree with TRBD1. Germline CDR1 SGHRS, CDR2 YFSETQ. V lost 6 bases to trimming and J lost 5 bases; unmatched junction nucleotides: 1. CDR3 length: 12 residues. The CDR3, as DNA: TGCGCCAGCAAGGGACAGGGGTATGGCTACACCTTC. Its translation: CASKGQGYGYTF.

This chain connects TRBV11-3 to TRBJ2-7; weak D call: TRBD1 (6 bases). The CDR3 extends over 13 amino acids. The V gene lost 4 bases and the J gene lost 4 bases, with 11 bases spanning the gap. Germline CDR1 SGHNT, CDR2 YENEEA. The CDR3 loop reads CASSSRDTYEQYF. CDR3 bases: TGTGCCAGCAGCTCTCGGGACACTTACGAGCAGTACTTC.

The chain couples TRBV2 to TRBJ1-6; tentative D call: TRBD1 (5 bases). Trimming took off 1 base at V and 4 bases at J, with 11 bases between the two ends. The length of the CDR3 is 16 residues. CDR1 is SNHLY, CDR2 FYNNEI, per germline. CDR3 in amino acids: CASSEGGGPYNSPLHF. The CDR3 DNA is TGTGCCAGCAGTGAAGGGGGGGGTCCGTATAATTCACCCCTCCACTTT.

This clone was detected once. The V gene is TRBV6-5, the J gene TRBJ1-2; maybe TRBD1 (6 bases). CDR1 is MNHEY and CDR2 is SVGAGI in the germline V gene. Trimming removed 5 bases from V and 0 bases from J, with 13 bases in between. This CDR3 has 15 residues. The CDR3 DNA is TGTGCCAGCAGTAACCCACAGGGAGCTAACTATGGCTACACCTTC. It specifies CASSNPQGANYGYTF.

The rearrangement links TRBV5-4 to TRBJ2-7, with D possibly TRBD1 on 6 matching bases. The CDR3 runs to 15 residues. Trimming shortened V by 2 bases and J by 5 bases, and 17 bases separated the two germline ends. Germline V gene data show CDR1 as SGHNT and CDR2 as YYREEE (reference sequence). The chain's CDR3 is CASSLRDNRKDEQYF. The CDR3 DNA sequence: TGTGCCAGCAGCTTAAGGGACAACAGAAAGGACGAGCAGTACTTC.

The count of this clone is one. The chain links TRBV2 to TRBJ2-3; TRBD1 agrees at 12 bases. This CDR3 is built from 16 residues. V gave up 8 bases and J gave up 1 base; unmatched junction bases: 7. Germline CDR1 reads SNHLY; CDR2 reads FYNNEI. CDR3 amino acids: CASEGDRGQGTDTQYF. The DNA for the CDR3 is TGTGCCAGCGAGGGGGACAGGGGGCAAGGCACAGATACGCAGTATTTT.

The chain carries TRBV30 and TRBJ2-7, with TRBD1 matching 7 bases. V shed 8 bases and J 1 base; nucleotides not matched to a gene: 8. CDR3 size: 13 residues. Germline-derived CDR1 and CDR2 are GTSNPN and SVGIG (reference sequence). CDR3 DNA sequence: TGTGCCCACAACAGGGGATCATCCTACGAGCAGTACTTC. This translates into CAHNRGSSYEQYF.

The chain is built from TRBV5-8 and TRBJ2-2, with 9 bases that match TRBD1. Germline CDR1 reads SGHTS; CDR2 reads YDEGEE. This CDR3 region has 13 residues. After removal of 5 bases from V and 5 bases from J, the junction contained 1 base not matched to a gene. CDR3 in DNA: TGTGCCAGCAGAGGACAGGGGACCGGGGAGCTGTTTTTT. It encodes CASRGQGTGELFF.

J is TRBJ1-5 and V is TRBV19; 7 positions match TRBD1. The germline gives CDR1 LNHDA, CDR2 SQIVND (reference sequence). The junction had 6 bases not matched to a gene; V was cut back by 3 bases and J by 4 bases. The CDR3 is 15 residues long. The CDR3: CASSIVTGWNQPQHF. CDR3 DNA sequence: TGTGCCAGTAGTATCGTGACAGGGTGGAATCAGCCCCAGCATTTT.

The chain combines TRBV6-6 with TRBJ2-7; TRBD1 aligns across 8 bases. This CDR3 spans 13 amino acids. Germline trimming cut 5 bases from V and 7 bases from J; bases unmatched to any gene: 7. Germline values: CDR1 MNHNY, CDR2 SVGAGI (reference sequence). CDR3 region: CASSLRDRTEQYF. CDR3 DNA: TGTGCCAGCAGTCTCCGGGACAGGACTGAGCAGTACTTC.

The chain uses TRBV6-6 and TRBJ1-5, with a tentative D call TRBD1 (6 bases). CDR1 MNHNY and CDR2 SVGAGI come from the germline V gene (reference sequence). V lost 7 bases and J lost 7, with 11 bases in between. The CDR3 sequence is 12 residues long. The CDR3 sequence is CASTGDGQPQHF. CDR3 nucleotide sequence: TGTGCCAGCACAGGGGACGGACAGCCCCAGCATTTT.